The source of this TCR beta chain is a study of T cell responses to AZD1222 COVID-19 vaccine. Broader study findings: Baseline seropositivity characterized only a handful of AZD1222 recipients. Clonal diversity may have been underestimated, and the donors were mostly white British, with more females than males. Spike-specific TCR breadth rose after two AZD1222 doses, and depth rose as well.

Notes on this clone: Antigen specificity is unknown.

CDR1 is MNHEY and CDR2 is SVGAGI in the germline V gene. Trimming left V 8 bases short and J 6 bases short, with 16 bases between. CDR3 size: 14 residues. Using immunoSEQ multiplex PCR, the repertoire was profiled, and TCRdb retains in-frame clones only, with some absent. The sample holds about 130,000 clones, roughly nine tenths seen once. The source is an adult in good health. The starting material was peripheral blood, obtained on day 0 of AZD1222 vaccination. V is TRBV6-5 and J is TRBJ1-4; TRBD1 might be the D (6 bases). The CDR3 coding sequence is TGTGCCAGCCTGAACAGGGCGGGGGATGAAAAACTGTTTTTT. It is translated as CASLNRAGDEKLFF.